One T cell receptor beta chain is described in this entry. Its specificity is not known. CDR1 and CDR2 (germline): MDHEN, SYDVKM. CDR3 length equals 14 residues. V shed 4 bases, J shed 1 base, and the junction held 3 bases outside the gene matches. Profiling relied on immunoSEQ multiplex PCR, and the TCRdb table lists in-frame clones only, not all of them. The sample lists about 160,000 clones; 94% were seen once. This record comes from a study of T cell responses to AZD1222 COVID-19 vaccine. Study results and limitations: Possibly, clonal diversity was underestimated; donors were largely white British and included more females.

J is TRBJ1-1 and V is TRBV28; TRBD1 aligns across 7 bases. The specimen was peripheral blood, collected 28 days after the second AZD1222 dose. This TCR was recovered from an adult who received the AZD1222 COVID-19 vaccine. For the CDR3, the DNA is TGTGCCAGCAGTTCAGGGGGTCCGAACACTGAAGCTTTCTTT. Protein sequence: CASSSGGPNTEAFF.